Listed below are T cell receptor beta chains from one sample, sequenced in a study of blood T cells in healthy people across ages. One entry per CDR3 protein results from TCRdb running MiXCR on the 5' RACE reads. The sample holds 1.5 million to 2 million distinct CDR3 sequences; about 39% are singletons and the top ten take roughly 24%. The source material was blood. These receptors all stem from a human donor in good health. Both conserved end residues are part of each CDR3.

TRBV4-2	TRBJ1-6	CASSQGRSSPLHF
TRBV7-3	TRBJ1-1	CASSPQGAAEAFF
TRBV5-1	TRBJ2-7	CASSLTTGGQATSYEQYF
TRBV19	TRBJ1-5	CASSIGQLRGPQHF
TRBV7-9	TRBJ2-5	CASSSRDREFGETQYF
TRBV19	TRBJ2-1	CASSMSSGHNEQFF
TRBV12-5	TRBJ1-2	CASGSWVYGYTF
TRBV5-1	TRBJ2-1	CASSLESLAGYEQFF
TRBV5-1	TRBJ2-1	CASSFGSGGSYNEQFF
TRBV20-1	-	CSARAEGTEDREQYF
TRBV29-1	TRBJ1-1	CSVRGFSTEAFF
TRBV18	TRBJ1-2	CASSPTPRDGYTF
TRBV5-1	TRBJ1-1	CASSFRTDTEAFF
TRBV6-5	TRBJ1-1	CASKSPGQGDGTEAFF
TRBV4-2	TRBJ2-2	CASSQDLNGELFF
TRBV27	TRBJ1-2	CASNERGRRYGYTF
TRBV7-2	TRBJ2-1	CASSFRYAGDNEQFF
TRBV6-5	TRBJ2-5	CASSPRGVNEQYF
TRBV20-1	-	CSARKGGRDYEQYF
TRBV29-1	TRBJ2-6	CSVPRQESSGANVLTF
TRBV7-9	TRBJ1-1	CASSSTSGTTEAFF
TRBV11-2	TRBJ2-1	CASSLDGYSGVGQFF
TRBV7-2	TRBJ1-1	CASSLTPRGGTEAFF
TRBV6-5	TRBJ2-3	CASSAIYPDTQYF
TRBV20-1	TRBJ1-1	CSTPPGQGKLGNTEAFF
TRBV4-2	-	CASSQPLKPTGGSTYEQYF
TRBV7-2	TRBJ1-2	CASSPPLLGTGNLFSYTF
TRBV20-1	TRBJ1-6	CSARGRTGRRFTLHF
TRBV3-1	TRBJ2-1	CASSQVRGTIYNEQFF
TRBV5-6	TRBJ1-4	CASSLEGYSNEKLFF
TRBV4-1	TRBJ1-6	CASSRDIGGNSPLHF
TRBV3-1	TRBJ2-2	CASTPTRDSGELFF
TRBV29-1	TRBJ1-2	CSVDSDNYGCTF
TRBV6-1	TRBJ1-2	CASRITAGTAGYGYTF
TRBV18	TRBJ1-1	CASSPTRENTEAFF
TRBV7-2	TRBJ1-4	CASSLVGGLTYEKLFF
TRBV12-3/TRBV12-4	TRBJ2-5	CASRMTGMETQYF
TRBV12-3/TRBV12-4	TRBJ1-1	CASSLDRGQYSYLNTEAFF
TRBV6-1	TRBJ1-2	CASRISDSYGYTF
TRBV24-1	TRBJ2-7	CATSDSDIYEQYF
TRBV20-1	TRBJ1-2	CSAPTQLSGYTF
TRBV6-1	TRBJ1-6	CASSEFGQMGTNSPLHF